The clone carrying this TCR beta chain turned up a few times. TCRbeta library preparation incorporated unique molecular identifiers. TCRdb passed the PCR reads through MiXCR, listing each CDR3 protein once. Among about 640,000 distinct CDR3 sequences listed, 10% to 15% were seen once. This record belongs to a study of T-cell reconstitution after alpha-beta-depleted transplantation in children. Germline V gives CDR1 SGHTA, CDR2 FQGTGA. CDR3 length: 15 amino acids. Between the trimmed V and J ends, which lost 5 bases and 3 bases, there was a span of 14 bases. The receptor's source is a male patient younger than 18 who had a stem cell transplant for acute myeloid leukemia, so the T cells may come from the graft donor. Material: PBMCs, mostly from graft donor cells, obtained 360 days after TCRalphabeta/CD19-depleted stem cell transplant. The V and J genes are TRBV7-3 and TRBJ2-1; D not certain. CDR3: CASSEYYRYYNEQFF. CDR3 in DNA: TGTGCCAGCAGCGAGTATTACAGATACTACAATGAGCAGTTCTTC.